This TCR beta chain was found in a study of shared clonotypes between healthy human individuals. Into CD45RA+ naive and CD45RA-negative memory subsets, the CD4+ cells were split. In the original processing: From ImmunoSEQ came sequences covering only the junction and carrying no quality scores, so filtering differed. Measured with immunoSEQ multiplex PCR; TCRdb has only the in-frame clones, and not every one. The V and J calls and clone size are taken from that table; D and trimming were inferred from the DNA. The table has roughly 500,000 clones, 90% to 97% seen once. The CDR3 loop spans 16 amino acids. Deletions cut 7 bases from V and 6 bases from J, with 23 bases between. Germline CDR1 MNHEY, CDR2 SMNVEV (reference sequence).

The receptor's source is a woman in her thirties in good health. Sequenced material: naive CD4+ T cells sorted from blood. As for subset: CD45RA+ positively selected. The chain couples TRBV27 to TRBJ2-3; D possibly corresponds to TRBD2 (5 bases). Here the CDR3 DNA reads TGTGCCAGCACCCCACTTGCGAGGGTCACCTCCGATACGCAGTATTTT. Encoded protein: CASTPLARVTSDTQYF.